This T cell receptor (beta chain) was found in a study of blood T cell repertoires in COVID-19. For the study at large: PBMCs, B-cell-depleted T cells, or T cells provided the cDNA or gDNA that made up the material.

With 5 bases clipped from V and 6 bases from J, the junction kept 7 bases outside the gene matches. This CDR3 comprises 17 residues. Per germline, CDR1 PRHDT and CDR2 FYEKMQ (reference sequence). Libraries were prepared by immunoSEQ multiplex PCR; TCRdb keeps only in-frame clonotypes and omits some of them. The top ten clones hold nearly 7% of a sample with approximately 300,000 clones, 75% to 95% of them seen once. J is TRBJ2-1 and V is TRBV13, with 16 bases fitting TRBD2. This TCR derives from a woman in her twenties or thirties with COVID-19, enrolled during active disease. The sequenced sample was peripheral blood. In nucleotides, the CDR3 is TGTGCCAGCAGCATCGGGACTAGCGGGAGGGTCGGCAATGAGCAGTTCTTC. Amino acid sequence: CASSIGTSGRVGNEQFF. Based on the CDR3 plus reference TRBV13 and TRBJ2-1, the full variable domain is AAGVIQSPRHLIKEKRETATLKCYPIPRHDTVYWYQQGPGQDPQFLISFYEKMQSDKGSIPDRFSAQQFSDYHSELNMSSLELGDSALYFCASSIGTSGRVGNEQFFGPGTRLTVL.